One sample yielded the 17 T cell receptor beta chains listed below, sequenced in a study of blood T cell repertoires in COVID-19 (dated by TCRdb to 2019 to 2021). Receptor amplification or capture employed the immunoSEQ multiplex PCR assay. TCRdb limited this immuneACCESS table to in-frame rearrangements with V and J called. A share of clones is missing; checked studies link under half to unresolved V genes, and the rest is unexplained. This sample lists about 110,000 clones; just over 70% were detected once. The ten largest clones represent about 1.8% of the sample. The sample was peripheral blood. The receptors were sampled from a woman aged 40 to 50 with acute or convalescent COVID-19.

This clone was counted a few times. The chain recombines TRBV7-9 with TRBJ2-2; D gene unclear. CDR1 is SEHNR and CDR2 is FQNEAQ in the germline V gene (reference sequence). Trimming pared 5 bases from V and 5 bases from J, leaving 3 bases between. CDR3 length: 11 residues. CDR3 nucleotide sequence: TGTGCCAGCAGCCCGACCGGGGAGCTGTTTTTT. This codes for CASSPTGELFF.

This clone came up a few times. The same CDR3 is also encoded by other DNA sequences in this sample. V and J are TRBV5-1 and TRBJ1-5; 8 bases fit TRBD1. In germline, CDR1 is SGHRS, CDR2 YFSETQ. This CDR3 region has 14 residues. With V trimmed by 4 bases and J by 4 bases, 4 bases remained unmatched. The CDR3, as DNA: TGCGCCAGCAGCCCCACAGGGGGGAATCAGCCCCAGCATTTT. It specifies CASSPTGGNQPQHF.

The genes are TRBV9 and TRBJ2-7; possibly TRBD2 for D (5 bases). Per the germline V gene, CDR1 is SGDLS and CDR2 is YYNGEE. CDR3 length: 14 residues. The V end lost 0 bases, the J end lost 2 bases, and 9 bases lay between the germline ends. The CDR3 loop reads CASSVEGGAYEQYF. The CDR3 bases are TGTGCCAGCAGCGTAGAAGGAGGAGCCTACGAGCAGTACTTC.

The CDR3 sequence is CASSLAVRVTSYNEQFF. CDR3 sequence (DNA): TGTGCCAGCAGCTTGGCCGTGAGGGTTACCTCCTACAATGAGCAGTTCTTC. The rearrangement links TRBV5-8 to TRBJ2-1; tentative D call: TRBD2 (5 bases). V lost 0 bases and J 0 bases, leaving 13 bases between the germline ends. This CDR3 comprises 17 residues. Germline CDR1 reads SGHTS; CDR2 reads YDEGEE. The entire variable domain, with the rest obtained from reference TRBV5-8 and TRBJ2-1, is as follows: EAGVTQSPTHLIKTRGQQATLRCSPISGHTSVYWYQQALGLGLQFLLWYDEGEERNRGNFPPRFSGRQFPNYSSELNVNALELEDSALYLCASSLAVRVTSYNEQFFGPGTRLTVL.

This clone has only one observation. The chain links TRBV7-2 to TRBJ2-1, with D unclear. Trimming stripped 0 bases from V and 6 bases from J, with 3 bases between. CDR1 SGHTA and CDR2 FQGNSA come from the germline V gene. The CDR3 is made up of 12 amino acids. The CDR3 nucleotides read TGTGCCAGCAGCTTAGCCAGCAATGAGCAGTTCTTC. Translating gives CASSLASNEQFF. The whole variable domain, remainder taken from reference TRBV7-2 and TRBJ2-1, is GAGVSQSPSNKVTEKGKDVELRCDPISGHTALYWYRQSLGQGLEFLIYFQGNSAPDKSGLPSDRFSAERTGGSVSTLTIQRTQQEDSAVYLCASSLASNEQFFGPGTRLTVL.

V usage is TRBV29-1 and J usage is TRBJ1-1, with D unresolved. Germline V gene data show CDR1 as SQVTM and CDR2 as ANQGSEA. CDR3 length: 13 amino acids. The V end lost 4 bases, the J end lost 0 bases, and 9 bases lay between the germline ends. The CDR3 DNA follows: TGCAGCGTTGTTGTACAGTTGAACACTGAAGCTTTCTTT. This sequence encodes CSVVVQLNTEAFF.

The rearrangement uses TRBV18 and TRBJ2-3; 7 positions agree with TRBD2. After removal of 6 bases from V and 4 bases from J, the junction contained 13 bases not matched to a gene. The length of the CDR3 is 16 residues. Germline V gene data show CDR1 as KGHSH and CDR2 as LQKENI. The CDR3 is CASSPSTRGGADTQYF. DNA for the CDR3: TGTGCCAGCTCGCCCTCGACCCGGGGAGGGGCAGATACGCAGTATTTT.

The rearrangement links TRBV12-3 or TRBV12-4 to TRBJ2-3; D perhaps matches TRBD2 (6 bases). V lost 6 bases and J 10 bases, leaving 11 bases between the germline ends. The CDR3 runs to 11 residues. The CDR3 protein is CASSRTTPQYF. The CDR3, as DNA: TGTGCCAGCAGCCGGACTACCCCGCAGTATTTT.

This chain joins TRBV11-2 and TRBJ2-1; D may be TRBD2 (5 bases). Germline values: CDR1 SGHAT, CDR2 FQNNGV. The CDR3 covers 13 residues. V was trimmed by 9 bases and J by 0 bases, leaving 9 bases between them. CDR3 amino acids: CASSTSSYNEQFF. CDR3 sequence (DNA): TGTGCCAGTTCCACTAGCTCCTACAATGAGCAGTTCTTC.

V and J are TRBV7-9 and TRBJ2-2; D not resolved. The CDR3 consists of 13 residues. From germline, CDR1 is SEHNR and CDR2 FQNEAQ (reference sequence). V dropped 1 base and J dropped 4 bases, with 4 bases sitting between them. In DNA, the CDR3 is TGTGCCAGCAGCTTAGGCGGCACCGGGGAGCTGTTTTTT. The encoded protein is CASSLGGTGELFF.

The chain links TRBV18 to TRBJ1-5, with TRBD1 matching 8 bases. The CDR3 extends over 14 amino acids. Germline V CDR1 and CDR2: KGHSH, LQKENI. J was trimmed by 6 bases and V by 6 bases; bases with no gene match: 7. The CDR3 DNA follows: TGTGCCAGCTCGGTAGACAGGGGCCGTCAGCCCCAGCATTTT. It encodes CASSVDRGRQPQHF.

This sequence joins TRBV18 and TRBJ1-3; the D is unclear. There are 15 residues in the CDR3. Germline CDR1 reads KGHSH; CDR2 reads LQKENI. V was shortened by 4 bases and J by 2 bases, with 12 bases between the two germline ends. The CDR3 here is CASSLRAVAGNTIYF. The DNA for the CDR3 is TGTGCCAGCTCACTCCGTGCAGTGGCTGGAAACACCATATATTTT.

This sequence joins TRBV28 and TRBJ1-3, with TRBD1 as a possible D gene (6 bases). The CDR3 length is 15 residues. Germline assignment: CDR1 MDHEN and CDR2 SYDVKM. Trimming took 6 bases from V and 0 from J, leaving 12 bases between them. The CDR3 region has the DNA TGTGCCAGCAGCCTCCTGACAGGCTCTGGAAACACCATATATTTT. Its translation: CASSLLTGSGNTIYF.

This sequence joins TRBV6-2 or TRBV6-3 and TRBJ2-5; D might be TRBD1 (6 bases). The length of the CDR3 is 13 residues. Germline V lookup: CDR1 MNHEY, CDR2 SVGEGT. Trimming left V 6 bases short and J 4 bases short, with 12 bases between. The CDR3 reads CASSPQGAETQYF. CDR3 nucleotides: TGTGCCAGCAGCCCACAGGGTGCAGAGACCCAGTACTTC.

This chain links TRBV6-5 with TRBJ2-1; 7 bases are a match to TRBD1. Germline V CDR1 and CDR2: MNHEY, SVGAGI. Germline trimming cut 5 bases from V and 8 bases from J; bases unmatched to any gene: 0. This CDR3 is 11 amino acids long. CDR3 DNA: TGTGCCAGCAGTACAGGGGATGAGCAGTTCTTC. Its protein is CASSTGDEQFF.

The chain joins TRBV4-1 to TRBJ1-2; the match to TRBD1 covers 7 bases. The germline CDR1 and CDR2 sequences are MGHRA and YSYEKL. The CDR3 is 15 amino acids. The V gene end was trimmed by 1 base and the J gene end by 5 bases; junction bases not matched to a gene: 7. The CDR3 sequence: CASSQVGTVGYGYTF. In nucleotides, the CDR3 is TGCGCCAGCAGCCAAGTTGGGACAGTGGGATATGGCTACACCTTC.

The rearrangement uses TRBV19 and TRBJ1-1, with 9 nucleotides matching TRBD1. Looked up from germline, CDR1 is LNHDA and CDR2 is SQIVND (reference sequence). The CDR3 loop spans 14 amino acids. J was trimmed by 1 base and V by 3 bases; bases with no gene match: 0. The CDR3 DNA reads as TGTGCCAGTAGTATGGGACAGGGGAACACTGAAGCTTTCTTT. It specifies CASSMGQGNTEAFF.